This T cell receptor beta chain was observed in a study of shared clonotypes between healthy human individuals. General observations from the study: Generation probabilities of non-shared clonotypes were lower (relative to those shared by all four donors).

In the case of this clone: Its antigen is still unknown.

Naivety among CD8 cells was defined by CD45RO negativity and positive CCR7 selection, thereby excluding terminally differentiated effector memory CD45RA+ cells. Clones were sequenced by immunoSEQ multiplex PCR, and TCRdb holds only the in-frame ones, with some missing. The profile shows around 1.9 million clones, 93% of them singletons. Material: naive CD8+ T cells from PBMCs. This TCR came from a man aged 18 to 30 in good health. Some clones in this sample may be carry-over from other donors' samples.

DNA for the CDR3: TGTGCCAGCAGTTTAGACGGGACTAGCGGCACAGATACGCAGTATTTT. Protein product: CASSLDGTSGTDTQYF. The gene calls are TRBV28 and TRBJ2-3; 10 bases align to TRBD2. With 2 bases clipped from V and 1 base from J, the junction kept 3 bases outside the gene matches. Germline V gene lookup returns CDR1 MDHEN and CDR2 SYDVKM. This CDR3 is built from 16 residues.